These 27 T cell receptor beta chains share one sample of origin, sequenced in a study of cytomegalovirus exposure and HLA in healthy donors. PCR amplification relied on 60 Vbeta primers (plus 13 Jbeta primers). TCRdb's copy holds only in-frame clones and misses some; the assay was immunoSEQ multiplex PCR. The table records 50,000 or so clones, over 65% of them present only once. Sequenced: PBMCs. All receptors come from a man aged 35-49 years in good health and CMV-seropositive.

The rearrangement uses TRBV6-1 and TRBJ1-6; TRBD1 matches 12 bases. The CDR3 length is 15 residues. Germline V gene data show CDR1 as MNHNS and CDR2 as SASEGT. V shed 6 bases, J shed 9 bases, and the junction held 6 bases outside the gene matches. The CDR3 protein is CASRPGQGAGSPLHF. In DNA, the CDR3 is TGTGCCAGCAGGCCGGGACAGGGGGCCGGTTCACCCCTCCACTTT.

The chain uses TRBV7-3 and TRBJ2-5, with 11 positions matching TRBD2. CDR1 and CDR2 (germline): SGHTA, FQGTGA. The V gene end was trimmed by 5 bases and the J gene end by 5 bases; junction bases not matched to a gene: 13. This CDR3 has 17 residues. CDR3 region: CASSRGLAGLGRETQYF. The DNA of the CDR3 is TGTGCCAGCAGCCGAGGACTAGCGGGCCTCGGCCGGGAGACCCAGTACTTC.

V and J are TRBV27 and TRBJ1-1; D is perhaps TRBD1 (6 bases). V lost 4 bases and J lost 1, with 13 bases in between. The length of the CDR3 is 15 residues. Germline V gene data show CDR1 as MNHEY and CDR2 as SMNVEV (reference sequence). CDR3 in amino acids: CASSSRGTPNTEAFF. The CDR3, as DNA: TGTGCCAGCAGTTCGCGTGGGACACCGAACACTGAAGCTTTCTTT.

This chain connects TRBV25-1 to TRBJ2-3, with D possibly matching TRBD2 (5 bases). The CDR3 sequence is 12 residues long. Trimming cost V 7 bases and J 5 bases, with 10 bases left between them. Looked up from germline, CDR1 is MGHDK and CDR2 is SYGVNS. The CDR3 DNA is TGTGCCAGCAAGTACGAGGGAGATACGCAGTATTTT. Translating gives CASKYEGDTQYF.

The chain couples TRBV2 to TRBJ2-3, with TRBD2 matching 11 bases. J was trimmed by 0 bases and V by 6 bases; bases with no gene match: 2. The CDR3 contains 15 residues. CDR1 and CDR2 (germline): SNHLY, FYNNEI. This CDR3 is CASRRLAGSTDTQYF. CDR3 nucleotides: TGTGCCAGCAGGCGACTAGCGGGGAGCACAGATACGCAGTATTTT.

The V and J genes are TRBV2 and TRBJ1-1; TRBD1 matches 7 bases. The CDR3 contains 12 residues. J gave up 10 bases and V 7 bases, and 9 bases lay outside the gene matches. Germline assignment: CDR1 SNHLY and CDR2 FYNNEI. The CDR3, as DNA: TGTGCCAGCACTCTAGACAGGGACGGAGCTTTCTTT. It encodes CASTLDRDGAFF.

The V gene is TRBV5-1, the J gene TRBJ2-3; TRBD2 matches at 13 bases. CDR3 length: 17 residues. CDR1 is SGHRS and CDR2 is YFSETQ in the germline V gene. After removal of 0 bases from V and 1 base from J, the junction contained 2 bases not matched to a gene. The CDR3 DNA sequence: TGCGCCAGCAGCTTGGCCGGGACTAGCGGGGGCACAGATACGCAGTATTTT. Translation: CASSLAGTSGGTDTQYF.

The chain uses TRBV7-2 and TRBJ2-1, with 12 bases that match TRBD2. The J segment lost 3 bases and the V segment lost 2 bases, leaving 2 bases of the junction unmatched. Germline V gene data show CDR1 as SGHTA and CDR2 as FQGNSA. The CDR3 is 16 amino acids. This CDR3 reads CASSLSSGGVYNEQFF. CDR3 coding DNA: TGTGCCAGCAGCTTATCTAGCGGGGGGGTCTACAATGAGCAGTTCTTC.

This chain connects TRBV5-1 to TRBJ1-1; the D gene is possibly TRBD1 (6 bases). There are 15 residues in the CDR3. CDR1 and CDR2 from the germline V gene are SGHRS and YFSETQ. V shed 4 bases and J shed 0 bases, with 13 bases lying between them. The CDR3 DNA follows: TGCGCCAGCAGCAGGGACATTCGCATGAACACTGAAGCTTTCTTT. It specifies CASSRDIRMNTEAFF.

CDR3 DNA: TGTGCCAGCAGCTTTCATGACAGGGGAGATTCACCCCTCCACTTT. Amino acid sequence: CASSFHDRGDSPLHF. The chain is built from TRBV7-8 and TRBJ1-6, with TRBD1 matching 8 bases. The germline V gene encodes CDR1 SGHVS and CDR2 FQNEAQ. The J segment lost 8 bases and the V segment lost 3 bases, leaving 6 bases of the junction unmatched. The CDR3 consists of 15 residues.

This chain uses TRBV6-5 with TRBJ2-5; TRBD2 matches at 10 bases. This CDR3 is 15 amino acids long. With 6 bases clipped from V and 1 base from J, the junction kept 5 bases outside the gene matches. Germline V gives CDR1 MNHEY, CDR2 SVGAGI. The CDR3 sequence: CASRRTSGPQETQYF. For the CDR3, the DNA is TGTGCCAGCAGACGGACTAGCGGACCCCAAGAGACCCAGTACTTC.

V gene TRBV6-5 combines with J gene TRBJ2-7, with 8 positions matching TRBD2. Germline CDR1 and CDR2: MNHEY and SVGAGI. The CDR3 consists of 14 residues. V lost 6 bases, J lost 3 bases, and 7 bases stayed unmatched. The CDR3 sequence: CASRSGGGGYEQYF. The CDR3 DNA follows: TGTGCCAGCAGGAGCGGGGGCGGAGGCTACGAGCAGTACTTC.

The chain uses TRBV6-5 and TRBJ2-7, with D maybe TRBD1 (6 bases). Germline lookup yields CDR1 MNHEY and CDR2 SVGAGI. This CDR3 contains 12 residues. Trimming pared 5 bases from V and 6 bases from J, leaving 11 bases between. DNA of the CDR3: TGTGCCAGCAGTAGACGGACAGTCGAGCAGTACTTC. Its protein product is CASSRRTVEQYF.

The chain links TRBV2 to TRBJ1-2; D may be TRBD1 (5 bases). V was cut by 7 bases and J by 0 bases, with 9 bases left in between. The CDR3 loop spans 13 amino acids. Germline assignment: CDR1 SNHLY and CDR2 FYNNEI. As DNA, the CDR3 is TGTGCCAGCAACATCAGGGCTAACTATGGCTACACCTTC. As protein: CASNIRANYGYTF.

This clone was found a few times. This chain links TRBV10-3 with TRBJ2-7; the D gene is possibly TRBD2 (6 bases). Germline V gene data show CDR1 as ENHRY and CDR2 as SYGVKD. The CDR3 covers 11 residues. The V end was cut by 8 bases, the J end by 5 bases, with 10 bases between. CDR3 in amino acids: CAIGGGNEQYF. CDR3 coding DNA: TGTGCCATCGGGGGAGGCAACGAGCAGTACTTC.

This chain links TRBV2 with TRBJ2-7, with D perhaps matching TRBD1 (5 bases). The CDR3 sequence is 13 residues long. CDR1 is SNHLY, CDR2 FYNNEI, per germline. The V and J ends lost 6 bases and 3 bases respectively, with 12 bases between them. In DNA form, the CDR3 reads TGTGCCAGCAGGGGGCCTTCTATCTACGAGCAGTACTTC. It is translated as CASRGPSIYEQYF.

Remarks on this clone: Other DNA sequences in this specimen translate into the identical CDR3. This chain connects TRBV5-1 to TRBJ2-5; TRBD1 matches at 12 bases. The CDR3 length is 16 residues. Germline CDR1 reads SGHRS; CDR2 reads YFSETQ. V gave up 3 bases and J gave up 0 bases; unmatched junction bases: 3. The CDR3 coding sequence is TGCGCCAGCAGCTCCGGGACAGGGGGCTACCAAGAGACCCAGTACTTC. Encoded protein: CASSSGTGGYQETQYF.

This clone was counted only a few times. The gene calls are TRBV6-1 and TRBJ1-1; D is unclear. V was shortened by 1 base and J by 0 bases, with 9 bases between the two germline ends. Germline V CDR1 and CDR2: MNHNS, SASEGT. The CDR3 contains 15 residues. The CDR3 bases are TGTGCCAGCAGTGAAGAAACGGGTTTGAACACTGAAGCTTTCTTT. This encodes CASSEETGLNTEAFF.

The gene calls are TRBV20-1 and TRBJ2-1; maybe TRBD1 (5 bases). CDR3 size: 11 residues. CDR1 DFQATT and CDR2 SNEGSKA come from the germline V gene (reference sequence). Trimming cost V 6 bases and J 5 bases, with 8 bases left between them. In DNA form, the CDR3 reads TGCAGTGCAGGGGCGAACAATGAGCAGTTCTTC. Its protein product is CSAGANNEQFF.

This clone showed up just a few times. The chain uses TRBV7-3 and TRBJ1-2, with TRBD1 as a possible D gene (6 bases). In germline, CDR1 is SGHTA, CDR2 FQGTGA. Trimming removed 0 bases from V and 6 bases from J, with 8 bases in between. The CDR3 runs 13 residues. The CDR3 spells CASSLTNRDGYTF. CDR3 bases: TGTGCCAGCAGCTTAACCAACAGGGATGGCTACACCTTC.

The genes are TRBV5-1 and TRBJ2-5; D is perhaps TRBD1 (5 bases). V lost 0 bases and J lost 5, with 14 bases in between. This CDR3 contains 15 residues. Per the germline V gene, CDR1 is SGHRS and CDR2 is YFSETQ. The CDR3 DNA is TGCGCCAGCAGCTTGGTGGCAGGGCCAACCGAGACCCAGTACTTC. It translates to CASSLVAGPTETQYF.

CDR3 in amino acids: CASRSRTGWYGYTF. DNA for the CDR3: TGTGCCAGCAGATCGAGGACAGGGTGGTACGGCTACACCTTC. The V and J genes are TRBV27 and TRBJ1-2; 8 bases agree with TRBD1. V lost 6 bases and J lost 8; bases outside the gene matches: 11. This CDR3 comprises 14 residues. Germline CDR1 and CDR2: MNHEY and SMNVEV (reference sequence).

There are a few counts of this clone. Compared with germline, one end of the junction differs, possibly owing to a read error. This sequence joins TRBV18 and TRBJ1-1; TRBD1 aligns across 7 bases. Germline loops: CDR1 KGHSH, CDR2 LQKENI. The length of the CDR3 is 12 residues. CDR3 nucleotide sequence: TGTGCCAGCTCTCCACAGGGGTCGACGGCTTTCTTT. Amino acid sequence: CASSPQGSTAFF.

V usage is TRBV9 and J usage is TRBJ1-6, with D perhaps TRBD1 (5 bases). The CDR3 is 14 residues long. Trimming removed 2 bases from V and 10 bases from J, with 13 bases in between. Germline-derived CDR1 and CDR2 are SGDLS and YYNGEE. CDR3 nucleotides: TGTGCCAGCAGCGTTACGTCAAAGGGGTCACCCCTCCACTTT. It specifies CASSVTSKGSPLHF.

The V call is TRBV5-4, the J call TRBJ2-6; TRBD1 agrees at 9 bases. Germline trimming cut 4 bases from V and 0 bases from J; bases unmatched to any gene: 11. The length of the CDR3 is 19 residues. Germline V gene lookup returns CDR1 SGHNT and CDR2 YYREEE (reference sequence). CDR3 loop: CASSRGGGQGSSGANVLTF. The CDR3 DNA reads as TGTGCCAGCAGCCGGGGAGGGGGACAGGGATCCTCTGGGGCCAACGTCCTGACTTTC.

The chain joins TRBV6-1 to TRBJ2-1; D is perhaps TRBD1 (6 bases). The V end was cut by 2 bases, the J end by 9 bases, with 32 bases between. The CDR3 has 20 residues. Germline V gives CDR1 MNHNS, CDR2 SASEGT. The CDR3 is CASSERGFGVAALREREQFF. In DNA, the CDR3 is TGTGCCAGCAGTGAAAGGGGGTTCGGGGTCGCCGCGCTCCGAGAGCGTGAGCAGTTCTTC.

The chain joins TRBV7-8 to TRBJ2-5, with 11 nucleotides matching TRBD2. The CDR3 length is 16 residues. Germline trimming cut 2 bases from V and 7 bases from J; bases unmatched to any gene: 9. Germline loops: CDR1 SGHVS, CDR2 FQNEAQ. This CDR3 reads CASSLYVLAGGGTQYF. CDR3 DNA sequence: TGTGCCAGCAGCTTATATGTCCTAGCGGGGGGCGGGACCCAGTACTTC. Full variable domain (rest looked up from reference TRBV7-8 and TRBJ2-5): GAGVSQSPRYKVAKRGQDVALRCDPISGHVSLFWYQQALGQGPEFLTYFQNEAQLDKSGLPSDRFFAERPEGSVSTLKIQRTQQEDSAVYLCASSLYVLAGGGTQYFGPGTRLLVL.